A single sample gave rise to the 12 T cell receptor beta chains below, sequenced in a study of Ad26.COV2.S vaccination and SARS-CoV-2 variants. Data came from immunoSEQ multiplex PCR; TCRdb stores just in-frame clones and leaves some out. The sample lists around 300,000 clones, approximately 86% occurring once. Treatment indicated: some 19 received Ad26.COV2.S at low or high dose, single or two shots; 5 received placebo; per-sample allocation not given. Sample collection was performed on day 63 after the first vaccine or placebo injection. Specimen: peripheral blood, collected in a trial of Ad26.COV2.S vaccine versus placebo. All receptors come from a person aged 18 to 65 who received the Ad26.COV2.S COVID-19 vaccine or a placebo.

The rearrangement joins TRBV9 to TRBJ2-2; TRBD2 aligns across 12 bases. The V gene's germline CDR1 is SGDLS and CDR2 YYNGEE. Losses at the gene ends were 0 bases for V and 5 bases for J; bases not matched to a gene: 2. The CDR3 spans 16 residues. This CDR3 reads CASSVGTSGKTGELFF. Here the CDR3 DNA reads TGTGCCAGCAGCGTAGGGACTAGCGGGAAGACCGGGGAGCTGTTTTTT.

V is TRBV28 and J is TRBJ1-2, with TRBD1 matching over 9 bases. This CDR3 region has 15 residues. Germline loops: CDR1 MDHEN, CDR2 SYDVKM. V trimming: 6 bases; J trimming: 6 bases; junction bases outside the gene matches: 11. This CDR3 reads CASSSPPTGGDGYTF. DNA for the CDR3: TGTGCCAGCAGCTCCCCTCCTACAGGGGGCGATGGCTACACCTTC.

The count of this clone is one. The V gene is TRBV7-2, the J gene TRBJ1-4; D is possibly TRBD1 (5 bases). The V end was cut by 5 bases, the J end by 7 bases, with 14 bases between. Germline V gives CDR1 SGHTA, CDR2 FQGNSA. This CDR3 contains 14 residues. The CDR3 spells CASSAGRMGEKLFF. The CDR3 DNA is TGTGCCAGCAGCGCGGGACGGATGGGTGAAAAACTGTTTTTT.

The rearrangement links TRBV6-1 to TRBJ1-1, with D perhaps matching TRBD1 (5 bases). The CDR3 extends over 15 amino acids. Germline CDR1 MNHNS, CDR2 SASEGT. Trimming cost V 3 bases and J 0 bases, with 11 bases left between them. The CDR3 region has the DNA TGTGCCAGCAGTGACGGCGGACACTTGAACACTGAAGCTTTCTTT. Translation gives CASSDGGHLNTEAFF.

This clone has only a few counts. V is TRBV3-1 (or the pseudogene TRBV3-2) and J is TRBJ1-2; a possible D gene is TRBD1 (6 bases). Per the germline V gene, CDR1 is LGHDT and CDR2 is YNNKEL (reference sequence). The ends were cut back, 4 bases at V and 2 bases at J, with 14 bases in the middle. The CDR3 sequence is 15 residues long. In nucleotides, the CDR3 is TGTGCCAGCAGCCCCCACGGACAGCAGAACTATGGCTACACCTTC. This codes for CASSPHGQQNYGYTF.

This clone has just one count. The chain joins TRBV13 to TRBJ2-7; D perhaps matches TRBD2 (5 bases). This CDR3 region has 14 residues. V was cut by 3 bases and J by 3 bases, with 12 bases left in between. Germline V lookup: CDR1 PRHDT, CDR2 FYEKMQ (reference sequence). The CDR3, as DNA: TGTGCCAGCAGCTTGAGCGACGGAGGCTACGAGCAGTACTTC. This gives the protein CASSLSDGGYEQYF.

CDR3 sequence reads: CASSRKVVRRGGTDTQYF. DNA of the CDR3: TGCGCCAGCAGTCGAAAGGTCGTACGGCGGGGGGGCACAGATACGCAGTATTTT. J is TRBJ2-3 and V is TRBV4-3, with 8 nucleotides matching TRBD2. The J segment lost 1 base and the V segment lost 6 bases, leaving 15 bases of the junction unmatched. Germline V gene data show CDR1 as LGHNA and CDR2 as YSLEER. The CDR3 runs 18 residues.

The rearrangement uses TRBV27 and TRBJ1-6; D possibly corresponds to TRBD1 (6 bases). This CDR3 has 15 residues. V lost 5 bases and J lost 10, with 18 bases in between. Per the germline V gene, CDR1 is MNHEY and CDR2 is SMNVEV (reference sequence). CDR3 nucleotides: TGTGCCAGCAGTCCCTTAGTAGGGACACGATCACCCCTCCACTTT. Translating it yields CASSPLVGTRSPLHF.

This chain uses TRBV3-1 (or the pseudogene TRBV3-2) with TRBJ1-2, with D tentatively TRBD1 (5 bases). Trimming took 0 bases from V and 8 from J, leaving 13 bases between them. Germline V gene lookup returns CDR1 LGHDT and CDR2 YNNKEL (reference sequence). The CDR3 is 14 amino acids. The CDR3 loop reads CASSQDETRGGYTF. The CDR3 bases are TGTGCCAGCAGCCAAGACGAGACTCGGGGCGGCTACACCTTC.

The chain joins TRBV5-4 to TRBJ2-5, with D uncertain. CDR3 length equals 12 residues. From germline, CDR1 is SGHNT and CDR2 YYREEE (reference sequence). V lost 4 bases and J lost 2, with 6 bases in between. CDR3 sequence (DNA): TGTGCCAGCAGCCAGTGGCAAGAGACCCAGTACTTC. It translates to CASSQWQETQYF.

The chain couples TRBV28 to TRBJ2-2, with 8 nucleotides matching TRBD1. CDR1 is MDHEN and CDR2 is SYDVKM in the germline V gene. The CDR3 is made up of 15 amino acids. After removal of 3 bases from V and 3 bases from J, the junction contained 3 bases not matched to a gene. CDR3 coding DNA: TGTGCCAGCAGTTTTACAGGGGGGTACACCGGGGAGCTGTTTTTT. Its protein product is CASSFTGGYTGELFF.

The rearrangement uses TRBV25-1 and TRBJ1-2; possible D gene TRBD1, 5 bases. The ends were cut back, 3 bases at V and 7 bases at J, with 6 bases in the middle. Germline CDR1 reads MGHDK; CDR2 reads SYGVNS. This CDR3 has 11 residues. The CDR3 DNA reads as TGTGCCAGCAGTGAGGGGCCTGGCTACACCTTC. Its protein product is CASSEGPGYTF.